This paragraph covers one T cell receptor (beta chain) sequence. This record comes from a study of T-cell reconstitution after alpha-beta-depleted transplantation in children. The CDR3 spans 14 residues. Germline V gives CDR1 DFQATT, CDR2 SNEGSKA (reference sequence). V gave up 3 bases and J gave up 0 bases, with 10 bases separating them. The TCRbeta library incorporated unique molecular identifiers. TCRdb processed the PCR reads anew with MiXCR; each CDR3 protein has one entry. The profile shows 360,000 or so distinct CDR3 sequences, about a fifth of them singletons. The chain carries TRBV20-1 and TRBJ2-3; no clear D gene. The sample here was PBMCs from the stem cell graft donor, taken from the stem cell graft. This receptor was identified in a human donor who donated a stem cell graft to a child with acute myeloid leukemia. CDR3 region: CSASLAYSTDTQYF. CDR3 DNA sequence: TGCAGTGCTAGTTTAGCCTATAGCACAGATACGCAGTATTTT.